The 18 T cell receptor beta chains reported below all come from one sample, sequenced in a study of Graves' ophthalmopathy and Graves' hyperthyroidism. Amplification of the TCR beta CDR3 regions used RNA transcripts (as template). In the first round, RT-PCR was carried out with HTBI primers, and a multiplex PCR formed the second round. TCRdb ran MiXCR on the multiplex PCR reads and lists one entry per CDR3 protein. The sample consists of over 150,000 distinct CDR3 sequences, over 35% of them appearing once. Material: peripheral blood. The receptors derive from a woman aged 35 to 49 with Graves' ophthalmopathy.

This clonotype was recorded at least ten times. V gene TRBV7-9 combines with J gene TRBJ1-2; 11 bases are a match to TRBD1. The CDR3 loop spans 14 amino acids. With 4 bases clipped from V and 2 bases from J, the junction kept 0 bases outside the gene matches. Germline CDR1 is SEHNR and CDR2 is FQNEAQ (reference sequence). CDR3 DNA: TGTGCCAGCAGCTGGACAGGGGGCAACTATGGCTACACCTTC. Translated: CASSWTGGNYGYTF.

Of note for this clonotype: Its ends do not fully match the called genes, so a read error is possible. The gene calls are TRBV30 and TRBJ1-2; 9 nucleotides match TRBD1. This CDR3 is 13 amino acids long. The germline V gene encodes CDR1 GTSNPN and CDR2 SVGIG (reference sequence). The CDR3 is CAWSTTGGYGHTF. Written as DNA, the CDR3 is TGTGCCTGGAGTACCACAGGGGGCTATGGCCACACCTTC.

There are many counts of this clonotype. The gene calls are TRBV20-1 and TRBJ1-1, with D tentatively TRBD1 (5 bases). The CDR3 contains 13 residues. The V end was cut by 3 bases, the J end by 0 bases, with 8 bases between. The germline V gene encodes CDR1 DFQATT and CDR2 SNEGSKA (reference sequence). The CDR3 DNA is TGCAGTGCTAGCGGGGACCTGAACACTGAAGCTTTCTTT. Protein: CSASGDLNTEAFF.

This CDR3 is CAAGTGRGNIQYF. The CDR3 nucleotides read TGTGCCGCGGGGACGGGGAGGGGAAACATTCAGTACTTC. V usage is TRBV6-1 and J usage is TRBJ2-4, with TRBD2 matching 7 bases. V was clipped by 11 bases and J by 6 bases; unmatched bases: 10. The length of the CDR3 is 13 residues. CDR1 is MNHNS and CDR2 is SASEGT in the germline V gene.

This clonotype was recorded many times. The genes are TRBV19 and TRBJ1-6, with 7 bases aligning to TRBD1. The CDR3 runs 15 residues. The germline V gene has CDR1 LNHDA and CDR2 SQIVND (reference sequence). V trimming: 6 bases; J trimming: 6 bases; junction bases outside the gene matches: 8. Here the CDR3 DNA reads TGTGCCAGTAGGGAACCGGGACAGATTAATTCACCCCTCCACTTT. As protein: CASREPGQINSPLHF. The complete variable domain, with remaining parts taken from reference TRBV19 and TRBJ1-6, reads DGGITQSPKYLFRKEGQNVTLSCEQNLNHDAMYWYRQDPGQGLRLIYYSQIVNDFQKGDIAEGYSVSREKKESFPLTVTSAQKNPTAFYLCASREPGQINSPLHFGNGTRLTVT.

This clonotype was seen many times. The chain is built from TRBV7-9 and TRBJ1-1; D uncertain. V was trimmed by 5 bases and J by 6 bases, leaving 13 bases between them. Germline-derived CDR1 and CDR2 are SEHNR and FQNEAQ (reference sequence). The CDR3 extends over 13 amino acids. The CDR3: CASSRRDSSEAFF. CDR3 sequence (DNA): TGTGCCAGCAGCCGCCGGGATTCCTCTGAAGCTTTCTTT.

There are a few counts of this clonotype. The CDR3 DNA reads TGTGCCAGCAGTTCTACGCGCTTCAGGCAAGAGACCCAGTACTTC. Its translation: CASSSTRFRQETQYF. The rearrangement uses TRBV12-3 or TRBV12-4 and TRBJ2-5; D is unresolved. This CDR3 has 15 amino acids. The germline V and J ends were trimmed by 4 bases and 2 bases, with 14 bases remaining between them.

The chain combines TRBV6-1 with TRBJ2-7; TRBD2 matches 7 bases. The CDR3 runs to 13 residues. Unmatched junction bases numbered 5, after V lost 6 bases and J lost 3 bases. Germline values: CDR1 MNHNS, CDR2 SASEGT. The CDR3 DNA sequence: TGTGCCAGCAGCCCCGGGAGGAACTACGAGCAGTACTTC. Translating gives CASSPGRNYEQYF.

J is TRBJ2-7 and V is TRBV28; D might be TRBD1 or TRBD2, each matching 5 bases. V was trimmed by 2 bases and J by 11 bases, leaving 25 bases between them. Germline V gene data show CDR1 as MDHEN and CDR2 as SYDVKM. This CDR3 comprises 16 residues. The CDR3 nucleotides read TGTGCCAGCAGTTTACCAGGGAGAGCCTCGGGTACCGGCAAGTACTTC. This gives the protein CASSLPGRASGTGKYF.

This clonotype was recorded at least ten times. This chain's CDR3 is CASRRSASSTDTQYF. For the CDR3, the DNA is TGTGCCAGCAGGCGCTCGGCTAGTTCGACAGATACGCAGTATTTT. The chain uses TRBV11-2 and TRBJ2-3; D remains unclear. CDR1 is SGHAT and CDR2 is FQNNGV in the germline V gene. V was clipped by 6 bases and J by 3 bases, with 16 bases between them. The length of the CDR3 is 15 residues. The entire variable domain, with the rest obtained from reference TRBV11-2 and TRBJ2-3, is as follows: EAGVAQSPRYKIIEKRQSVAFWCNPISGHATLYWYQQILGQGPKLLIQFQNNGVVDDSQLPKDRFSAERLKGVDSTLKIQPAKLEDSAVYLCASRRSASSTDTQYFGPGTRLTVL.

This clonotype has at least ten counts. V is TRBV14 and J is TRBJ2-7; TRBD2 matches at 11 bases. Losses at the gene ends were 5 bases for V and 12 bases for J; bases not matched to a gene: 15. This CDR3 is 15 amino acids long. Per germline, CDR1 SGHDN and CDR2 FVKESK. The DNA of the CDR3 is TGTGCCAGCAGCTCCTCCGGGACTAGCGGTTCTCAACGGTACTTC. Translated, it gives CASSSSGTSGSQRYF.

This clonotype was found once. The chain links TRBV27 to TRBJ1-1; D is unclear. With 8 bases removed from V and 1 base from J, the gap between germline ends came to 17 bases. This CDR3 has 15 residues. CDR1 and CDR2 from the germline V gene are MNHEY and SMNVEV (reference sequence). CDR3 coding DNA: TGTGCCAGCTCGGAAGGCCCACCCCCGAACACTGAAGCTTTCTTT. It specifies CASSEGPPPNTEAFF.

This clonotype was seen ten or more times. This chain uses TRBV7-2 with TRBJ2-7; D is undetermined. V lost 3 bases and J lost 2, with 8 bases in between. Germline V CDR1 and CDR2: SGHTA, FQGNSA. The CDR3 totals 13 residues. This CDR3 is CASSFPNTYEQYF. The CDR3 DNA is TGTGCCAGCAGCTTCCCGAATACCTACGAGCAGTACTTC. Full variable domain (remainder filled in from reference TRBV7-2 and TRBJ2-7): GAGVSQSPSNKVTEKGKDVELRCDPISGHTALYWYRQSLGQGLEFLIYFQGNSAPDKSGLPSDRFSAERTGGSVSTLTIQRTQQEDSAVYLCASSFPNTYEQYFGPGTRLTVT.

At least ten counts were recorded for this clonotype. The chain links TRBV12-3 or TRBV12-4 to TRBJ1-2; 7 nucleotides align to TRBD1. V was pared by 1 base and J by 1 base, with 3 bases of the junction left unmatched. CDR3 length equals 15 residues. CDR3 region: CASSLEQGINYGYTF. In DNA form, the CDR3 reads TGTGCCAGCAGTTTAGAACAGGGGATTAACTATGGCTACACCTTC.

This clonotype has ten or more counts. DNA for the CDR3: TGTGCCTGGAGTGTAGACAGGAACACTGAAGCTTTCTTT. Protein: CAWSVDRNTEAFF. V and J are TRBV30 and TRBJ1-1; tentatively, D is TRBD1 (5 bases). Germline CDR1 reads GTSNPN; CDR2 reads SVGIG (reference sequence). The CDR3 totals 13 residues. Trimming took off 0 bases at V and 1 base at J, with 6 bases between the two ends.

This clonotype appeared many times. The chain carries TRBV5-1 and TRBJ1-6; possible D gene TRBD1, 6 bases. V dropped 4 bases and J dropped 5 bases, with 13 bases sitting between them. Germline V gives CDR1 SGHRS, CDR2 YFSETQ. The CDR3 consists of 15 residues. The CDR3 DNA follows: TGCGCCAGCAGCGTGACAGGTTTGGATAATTCACCCCTCCACTTT. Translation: CASSVTGLDNSPLHF.

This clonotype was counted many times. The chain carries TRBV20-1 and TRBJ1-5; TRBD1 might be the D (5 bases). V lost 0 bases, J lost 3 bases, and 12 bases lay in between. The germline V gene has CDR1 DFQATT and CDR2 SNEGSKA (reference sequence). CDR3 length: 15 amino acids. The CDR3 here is CSARERGSNNQPQHF. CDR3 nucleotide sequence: TGCAGTGCTAGAGAGAGGGGTAGTAACAATCAGCCCCAGCATTTT.

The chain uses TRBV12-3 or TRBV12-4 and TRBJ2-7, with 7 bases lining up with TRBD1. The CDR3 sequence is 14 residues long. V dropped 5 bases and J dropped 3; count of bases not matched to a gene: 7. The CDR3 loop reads CASSPRQGHYEQYF. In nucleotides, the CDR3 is TGTGCCAGCAGTCCCCGACAGGGTCACTACGAGCAGTACTTC.